The 29 T cell receptor beta chains in this list originate from one sample, sequenced in a study of blood T cell repertoires in COVID-19. Measured with immunoSEQ multiplex PCR; TCRdb has only the in-frame clones, and not every one. The sample shows some 48,000 clones, roughly 87% of them seen only once. The specimen was peripheral blood. The receptors were sampled from a woman older than 75 in a cohort sampled during active or convalescent COVID-19.

The rearrangement uses TRBV24-1 and TRBJ2-7, with D possibly being TRBD2 (6 bases). CDR1 is KGHDR, CDR2 SFDVKD, per germline. Trimming shortened V by 9 bases and J by 5 bases, and 16 bases separated the two germline ends. The CDR3 consists of 13 residues. The CDR3 protein is CATGGIAVDEQYF. As DNA, the CDR3 is TGTGCCACCGGGGGGATCGCGGTGGACGAGCAGTACTTC.

The chain is built from TRBV9 and TRBJ2-7; 9 bases fit TRBD1. Trimming at V came to 1 base and at J to 6 bases, leaving 5 bases not matched to a gene. This CDR3 spans 14 amino acids. The germline gives CDR1 SGDLS, CDR2 YYNGEE. DNA of the CDR3: TGTGCCAGCAGCGTAATAGACAGGGGGTCCGAGCAGTACTTC. This sequence encodes CASSVIDRGSEQYF. Variable domain in full (rest from reference TRBV9 and TRBJ2-7): DSGVTQTPKHLITATGQRVTLRCSPRSGDLSVYWYQQSLDQGLQFLIQYYNGEERAKGNILERFSAQQFPDLHSELNLSSLELGDSALYFCASSVIDRGSEQYFGPGTRLTVT.

The chain is built from TRBV11-3 and TRBJ1-6; possible D gene TRBD1, 6 bases. V lost 6 bases and J lost 7, with 16 bases in between. The CDR3 sequence is 15 residues long. Germline-derived CDR1 and CDR2 are SGHNT and YENEEA. Here the CDR3 DNA reads TGTGCCAGCAGACCTCCGGGGGGGGGCAATTCACCCCTCCACTTT. This translates into CASRPPGGGNSPLHF.

The sample holds a few counts of this clone. The V and J genes are TRBV9 and TRBJ1-2; possible D gene TRBD1, 6 bases. V was pared by 4 bases and J by 4 bases, with 14 bases between. CDR1 and CDR2 from the germline V gene are SGDLS and YYNGEE. This CDR3 has 14 residues. Here the CDR3 DNA reads TGTGCCAGCAGCCGCCCTCAAGGGGGCTATGGCTACACCTTC. Amino acid sequence: CASSRPQGGYGYTF. Supplemented by reference TRBV9 and TRBJ1-2, the full variable domain reads DSGVTQTPKHLITATGQRVTLRCSPRSGDLSVYWYQQSLDQGLQFLIQYYNGEERAKGNILERFSAQQFPDLHSELNLSSLELGDSALYFCASSRPQGGYGYTFGSGTRLTVV.

CDR3 in amino acids: CASSPPDRQNSPLHF. The CDR3 DNA is TGTGCCAGCAGCCCCCCCGACAGGCAGAATTCACCCCTCCACTTT. The chain employs TRBV6-5 and TRBJ1-6, with D maybe TRBD1 (6 bases). Looked up from germline, CDR1 is MNHEY and CDR2 is SVGAGI. The CDR3 contains 15 residues. Trimming left V 6 bases short and J 7 bases short, with 16 bases between.

This chain links TRBV10-3 with TRBJ1-1, with 7 positions matching TRBD1. The CDR3 extends over 19 amino acids. Losses at the gene ends were 0 bases for V and 6 bases for J; bases not matched to a gene: 19. CDR1 ENHRY and CDR2 SYGVKD come from the germline V gene. CDR3 in amino acids: CAISESGPGRDRDFAEAFF. Written as DNA, the CDR3 is TGTGCCATCAGTGAGTCTGGGCCAGGAAGAGACAGGGATTTTGCTGAAGCTTTCTTT.

The rearrangement joins TRBV7-9 to TRBJ1-2; D is uncertain. Trimming left V 5 bases short and J 0 bases short, with 7 bases between. Germline CDR1 is SEHNR and CDR2 is FQNEAQ (reference sequence). The CDR3 spans 13 residues. In DNA form, the CDR3 reads TGTGCCAGCAGCCCCCGGGCTAACTATGGCTACACCTTC. This codes for CASSPRANYGYTF.

Comments on this clone: This sample includes further DNA sequences coding for the same CDR3. The chain employs TRBV3-1 (or the pseudogene TRBV3-2) and TRBJ2-3; D not certain. This CDR3 is built from 13 residues. Trimming pared 1 base from V and 2 bases from J, leaving 4 bases between. The germline V gene has CDR1 LGHDT and CDR2 YNNKEL (reference sequence). In nucleotides, the CDR3 is TGTGCCAGCAGCCAAGTACTCACAGATACGCAGTATTTT. Its protein is CASSQVLTDTQYF.

The J gene is TRBJ1-1, the V gene TRBV7-9; no clear D gene. Trimming cost V 3 bases and J 8 bases, with 10 bases left between them. This CDR3 contains 12 residues. Germline CDR1 is SEHNR and CDR2 is FQNEAQ (reference sequence). CDR3 nucleotides: TGTGCCAGCAGCTTTAACGACTTAGAAGCTTTCTTT. Protein sequence: CASSFNDLEAFF.

The chain is built from TRBV11-2 and TRBJ1-3, with a possible D match to TRBD1 (5 bases). CDR1 and CDR2 from the germline V gene are SGHAT and FQNNGV. Trimming stripped 0 bases from V and 3 bases from J, with 12 bases between. The CDR3 sequence is 16 residues long. The CDR3 region has the DNA TGTGCCAGCAGCTTAGATGGCAGGGCGAGTGGAAACACCATATATTTT. Amino acid sequence: CASSLDGRASGNTIYF.

V usage is TRBV7-9 and J usage is TRBJ2-5; 10 bases agree with TRBD1. The CDR3 consists of 17 residues. Germline V gene data show CDR1 as SEHNR and CDR2 as FQNEAQ (reference sequence). The V gene end was trimmed by 5 bases and the J gene end by 5 bases; junction bases not matched to a gene: 14. Here the CDR3 reads CASSVSGTGEDWETQYF. Here the CDR3 DNA reads TGTGCCAGCAGCGTCTCCGGGACAGGGGAGGATTGGGAGACCCAGTACTTC.

The V call is TRBV5-5, the J call TRBJ1-2; possibly TRBD1 for D (6 bases). The germline gives CDR1 SGHKS, CDR2 YYEKEE (reference sequence). The CDR3 contains 13 residues. V lost 0 bases and J 5 bases, leaving 8 bases between the germline ends. This chain's CDR3 is CASSLERGYGYTF. In nucleotides, the CDR3 is TGTGCCAGCAGCTTGGAGAGGGGGTATGGCTACACCTTC. Full variable domain (rest looked up from reference TRBV5-5 and TRBJ1-2): DAGVTQSPTHLIKTRGQQVTLRCSPISGHKSVSWYQQVLGQGPQFIFQYYEKEERGRGNFPDRFSARQFPNYSSELNVNALLLGDSALYLCASSLERGYGYTFGSGTRLTVV.

The chain carries TRBV3-1 (or the pseudogene TRBV3-2) and TRBJ2-1, with 13 positions matching TRBD2. The germline V gene has CDR1 LGHDT and CDR2 YNNKEL (reference sequence). V lost 3 bases to trimming and J lost 6 bases; unmatched junction nucleotides: 2. The CDR3 covers 15 residues. CDR3 residues: CASSQTSGRSNEQFF. CDR3 DNA: TGTGCCAGCAGCCAGACTAGCGGGAGGTCCAATGAGCAGTTCTTC.

This clone appeared once. The V call is TRBV5-5, the J call TRBJ2-6; D is undetermined. The CDR3 is 18 residues long. The germline V gene has CDR1 SGHKS and CDR2 YYEKEE (reference sequence). V was shortened by 4 bases and J by 2 bases, with 19 bases between the two germline ends. The CDR3 reads CASSPGRQIRTGANVLTF. The DNA for the CDR3 is TGTGCCAGCAGCCCCGGCAGGCAGATCAGAACTGGGGCCAACGTCCTGACTTTC.

The chain recombines TRBV10-1 with TRBJ2-1; 9 bases align to TRBD2. Trimming at V came to 3 bases and at J to 5 bases, leaving 5 bases not matched to a gene. This CDR3 has 15 residues. The germline gives CDR1 WNHNN, CDR2 SYGVQD (reference sequence). The CDR3 sequence is CASSDVSGSNNEQFF. In DNA form, the CDR3 reads TGCGCCAGCAGTGATGTTAGCGGGAGTAACAATGAGCAGTTCTTC.

Only a few counts were recorded for this clone. V is TRBV7-9 and J is TRBJ2-2; D is perhaps TRBD2 (6 bases). CDR1 and CDR2 from the germline V gene are SEHNR and FQNEAQ (reference sequence). V gave up 1 base and J gave up 7 bases, with 13 bases separating them. This CDR3 is built from 15 residues. In nucleotides, the CDR3 is TGTGCCAGCAGCTTAGGTCGGGGGAGTTTCGGGGAGCTGTTTTTT. Its protein product is CASSLGRGSFGELFF.

The chain is built from TRBV5-4 and TRBJ1-6; 7 bases agree with TRBD1. The V gene's germline CDR1 is SGHNT and CDR2 YYREEE (reference sequence). V was clipped by 6 bases and J by 2 bases; unmatched bases: 5. CDR3 length: 15 amino acids. The CDR3 DNA reads as TGTGCCAGCACCAGGGGGGACACCTATAATTCACCCCTCCACTTT. It is translated as CASTRGDTYNSPLHF. The entire variable domain, with the rest obtained from reference TRBV5-4 and TRBJ1-6, is as follows: ETGVTQSPTHLIKTRGQQVTLRCSSQSGHNTVSWYQQALGQGPQFIFQYYREEENGRGNFPPRFSGLQFPNYSSELNVNALELDDSALYLCASTRGDTYNSPLHFGNGTRLTVT.

The gene calls are TRBV5-1 and TRBJ1-4; 7 positions match TRBD1. In germline, CDR1 is SGHRS, CDR2 YFSETQ. CDR3 size: 14 residues. The junction had 5 bases not matched to a gene; V was cut back by 5 bases and J by 4 bases. CDR3 region: CASRPGQLNEKLFF. In nucleotides, the CDR3 is TGCGCCAGCAGACCGGGACAGCTTAATGAAAAACTGTTTTTT. The variable domain in full, with the rest retrieved from reference TRBV5-1 and TRBJ1-4, is KAGVTQTPRYLIKTRGQQVTLSCSPISGHRSVSWYQQTPGQGLQFLFEYFSETQRNKGNFPGRFSGRQFSNSRSEMNVSTLELGDSALYLCASRPGQLNEKLFFGSGTQLSVL.

The rearrangement joins TRBV21-1 to TRBJ2-1; the D call TRBD2 from the table was never checked on the DNA. TRBV21-1 is a recognized pseudogene. The CDR3 loop spans 16 amino acids. Here the CDR3 reads CASSEVGGSVDNEQFF. Written as DNA, the CDR3 is TGTGCCAGCAGTGAGGTCGGCGGGAGCGTTGACAATGAGCAGTTCTTC.

The rearrangement joins TRBV24-1 to TRBJ2-7, with 8 positions matching TRBD1. J lost 0 bases, V lost 6 bases, and 6 bases had no gene match. This CDR3 has 15 amino acids. Germline loops: CDR1 KGHDR, CDR2 SFDVKD. This CDR3 is CATSQNTGGSYEQYF. The CDR3 region has the DNA TGTGCCACCAGTCAGAATACAGGGGGCTCCTACGAGCAGTACTTC.

This sequence joins TRBV24-1 and TRBJ2-1, with 11 bases identical to TRBD2. CDR3 size: 17 residues. Trimming took 5 bases from V and 7 from J; bases not matched to a gene: 12. Germline assignment: CDR1 KGHDR and CDR2 SFDVKD. CDR3: CATSAWGRSGGGNEQFF. Here the CDR3 DNA reads TGTGCCACCAGTGCATGGGGCCGTAGCGGGGGGGGGAATGAGCAGTTCTTC.

The chain couples TRBV6-4 to TRBJ1-1; TRBD1 might be the D (6 bases). The germline CDR1 and CDR2 sequences are MRHNA and SNTAGT. The CDR3 is 13 amino acids. The germline V and J ends were trimmed by 5 bases and 7 bases, with 14 bases remaining between them. The CDR3 region is CASSPQGNGEAFF. CDR3 in DNA: TGTGCCAGCAGTCCACAGGGAAACGGTGAAGCTTTCTTT.

The chain joins TRBV7-2 to TRBJ1-4; D uncertain. The CDR3 is 16 residues long. Germline V gene lookup returns CDR1 SGHTA and CDR2 FQGNSA. The V gene lost 2 bases and the J gene lost 0 bases, with 10 bases spanning the gap. The CDR3 sequence: CASSLIAVSTNEKLFF. The CDR3 region has the DNA TGTGCCAGCAGCTTAATAGCAGTCTCAACTAATGAAAAACTGTTTTTT.

The rearrangement joins TRBV12-3 or TRBV12-4 to TRBJ1-4, with 8 bases lining up with TRBD1. This CDR3 has 13 residues. V lost 6 bases and J lost 7; bases outside the gene matches: 4. The CDR3 nucleotides read TGTGCCAGCAGCCTGACAGGGGCTGAAAAACTGTTTTTT. It translates to CASSLTGAEKLFF.

This clone was detected once. The V gene is TRBV6-5, the J gene TRBJ2-1; TRBD2 aligns across 11 bases. This CDR3 has 15 residues. Germline values: CDR1 MNHEY, CDR2 SVGAGI. Trimming took 4 bases from V and 4 from J; bases not matched to a gene: 3. CDR3: CASSFTSGSYNEQFF. For the CDR3, the DNA is TGTGCCAGCAGTTTCACTAGCGGGAGTTACAATGAGCAGTTCTTC.

This clone was counted once. The CDR3 here is CASSLLGGGQPQHF. In nucleotides, the CDR3 is TGTGCCAGCAGCTTGCTGGGGGGGGGTCAGCCCCAGCATTTT. The J gene is TRBJ1-5, the V gene TRBV5-5; tentative D call: TRBD1 (5 bases). Per the germline V gene, CDR1 is SGHKS and CDR2 is YYEKEE (reference sequence). This CDR3 region has 14 residues. With 1 base removed from V and 6 bases from J, the gap between germline ends came to 11 bases. The full variable domain, rest sourced from reference TRBV5-5 and TRBJ1-5, is DAGVTQSPTHLIKTRGQQVTLRCSPISGHKSVSWYQQVLGQGPQFIFQYYEKEERGRGNFPDRFSARQFPNYSSELNVNALLLGDSALYLCASSLLGGGQPQHFGDGTRLSIL.

The chain recombines TRBV5-1 with TRBJ2-1, with TRBD2 matching over 14 bases. This CDR3 contains 15 residues. Germline V lookup: CDR1 SGHRS, CDR2 YFSETQ. V was clipped by 6 bases and J by 6 bases; unmatched bases: 5. The CDR3 protein is CASNGLAGGSNEQFF. The CDR3, as DNA: TGCGCCAGCAATGGACTAGCGGGGGGAAGCAATGAGCAGTTCTTC.

DNA for the CDR3: TGTGCCAGCAGTTATCCGGGACTAGCGGGAAACCTCTGCTCCTACGAGCAGTACTTC. Amino acids: CASSYPGLAGNLCSYEQYF. The genes are TRBV6-8 and TRBJ2-7, with TRBD2 identical over 13 bases. Germline V gene lookup returns CDR1 MNHGY and CDR2 SAAAGT. The CDR3 spans 19 residues. V trimming: 3 bases; J trimming: 0 bases; junction bases outside the gene matches: 11.

This rearrangement joins TRBV13 to TRBJ2-3, with TRBD1 matching 8 bases. The V gene's germline CDR1 is PRHDT and CDR2 FYEKMQ (reference sequence). The CDR3 is 14 residues long. V lost 5 bases and J lost 5; bases outside the gene matches: 6. This CDR3 is CASSTTGGLDTQYF. The CDR3 region has the DNA TGTGCCAGCAGCACCACAGGGGGTCTAGATACGCAGTATTTT.